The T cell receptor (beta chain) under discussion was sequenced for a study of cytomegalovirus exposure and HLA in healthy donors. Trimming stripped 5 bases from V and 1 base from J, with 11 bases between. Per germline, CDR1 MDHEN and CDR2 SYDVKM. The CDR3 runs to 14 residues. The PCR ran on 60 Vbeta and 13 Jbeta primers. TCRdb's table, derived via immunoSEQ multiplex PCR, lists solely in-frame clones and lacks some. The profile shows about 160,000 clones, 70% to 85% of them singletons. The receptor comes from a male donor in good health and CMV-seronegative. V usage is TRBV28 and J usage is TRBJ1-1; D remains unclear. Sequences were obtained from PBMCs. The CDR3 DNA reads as TGTGCCAGCAGTAACCCAACAGAGAACACTGAAGCTTTCTTT. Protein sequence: CASSNPTENTEAFF. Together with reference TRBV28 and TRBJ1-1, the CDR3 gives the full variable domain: DVKVTQSSRYLVKRTGEKVFLECVQDMDHENMFWYRQDPGLGLRLIYFSYDVKMKEKGDIPEGYSVSREKKERFSLILESASTNQTSMYLCASSNPTENTEAFFGQGTRLTVV.